This entry lists 16 T cell receptor beta chains sequenced from one sample in a study of somatic mutations in cytotoxic T cells in rheumatoid arthritis. Measured with immunoSEQ multiplex PCR; TCRdb has only the in-frame clones, and not every one. The table includes 13,000 or so clones, roughly 79% detected once. The sample was CD8+ T cells sorted from blood. Every receptor here comes from an adult with rheumatoid arthritis.

J is TRBJ2-5 and V is TRBV5-1, with D tentatively TRBD2 (7 bases). Trimming cost V 2 bases and J 2 bases, with 10 bases left between them. The CDR3 has 14 amino acids. The germline V gene has CDR1 SGHRS and CDR2 YFSETQ. The CDR3 DNA reads as TGCGCCAGCAGCTTAGGGGGGGTGCAAGAGACCCAGTACTTC. Translation: CASSLGGVQETQYF.

The J gene is TRBJ1-4, the V gene TRBV28; D remains ambiguous. The CDR3 covers 13 residues. The V gene lost 7 bases and the J gene lost 8 bases, with 14 bases spanning the gap. Germline-derived CDR1 and CDR2 are MDHEN and SYDVKM. Written as DNA, the CDR3 is TGTGCCAGCATCCCCCCGCTTGGGGAAAAACTGTTTTTT. This sequence encodes CASIPPLGEKLFF.

The chain uses TRBV10-3 and TRBJ2-7; a weak D match, TRBD1 (5 bases). The CDR3 totals 16 residues. Germline CDR1 is ENHRY and CDR2 is SYGVKD. Between the trimmed V and J ends, which lost 4 bases and 2 bases, there was a span of 18 bases. The CDR3 DNA follows: TGTGCCATCAGTGCCCCCGCCCAGGGTGTCCCCTACGAGCAGTACTTC. Amino acids: CAISAPAQGVPYEQYF.

The chain is built from TRBV30 and TRBJ2-7; TRBD1 aligns across 7 bases. After removal of 4 bases from V and 7 bases from J, the junction contained 13 bases not matched to a gene. In germline, CDR1 is GTSNPN, CDR2 SVGIG (reference sequence). The CDR3 has 14 residues. CDR3 coding DNA: TGTGCCTGGAACCCGACAGGGCACCTGAGGGAGCAGTACTTC. Its translation: CAWNPTGHLREQYF.

The chain carries TRBV4-1 and TRBJ2-5; weak D call: TRBD2 (5 bases). Germline loops: CDR1 MGHRA, CDR2 YSYEKL. Deletions cut 0 bases from V and 2 bases from J, with 7 bases between. The CDR3 contains 14 residues. CDR3 protein: CASSQELVQETQYF. In DNA, the CDR3 is TGCGCCAGCAGCCAAGAACTAGTGCAAGAGACCCAGTACTTC.

This chain joins TRBV7-9 and TRBJ2-1; TRBD2 matches at 9 bases. J was trimmed by 8 bases and V by 5 bases; bases with no gene match: 10. In germline, CDR1 is SEHNR, CDR2 FQNEAQ (reference sequence). The CDR3 sequence is 15 residues long. The DNA for the CDR3 is TGTGCCAGCAGCGAAGGGACTAGCTTTCTCGATGAGCAGTTCTTC. As protein: CASSEGTSFLDEQFF.

The CDR3 sequence is CASSDSQSPYRHYTF. The CDR3 nucleotides are TGTGCCAGCAGTGATTCCCAGTCCCCGTACAGGCACTACACCTTC. The chain joins TRBV2 to TRBJ1-2; D possibly corresponds to TRBD1 (5 bases). The CDR3 contains 15 residues. Trimming cost V 3 bases and J 10 bases, with 21 bases left between them. CDR1 is SNHLY and CDR2 is FYNNEI in the germline V gene.

The chain combines TRBV5-6 with TRBJ2-7; D is perhaps TRBD1 or TRBD2 (6 bases each). The CDR3 is made up of 15 amino acids. The germline V gene encodes CDR1 SGHDT and CDR2 YYEEEE. The V gene lost 4 bases and the J gene lost 7 bases, with 21 bases spanning the gap. This chain's CDR3 is CASSRGAGEVREQYF. The CDR3 DNA is TGTGCCAGCAGCCGCGGGGCAGGGGAGGTTCGGGAGCAGTACTTC.

The chain links TRBV27 to TRBJ2-7; 7 bases are shared with TRBD1. CDR3 length: 13 residues. Trimming took 5 bases from V and 3 from J; bases not matched to a gene: 4. Germline CDR1 is MNHEY and CDR2 is SMNVEV (reference sequence). The CDR3 loop is CASSPSGGYEQYF. CDR3 coding DNA: TGTGCCAGCAGTCCCTCAGGGGGCTACGAGCAGTACTTC.

The J gene is TRBJ2-7, the V gene TRBV30; D tentatively fits TRBD1 or TRBD2 (5 bases each). Germline CDR1 GTSNPN, CDR2 SVGIG (reference sequence). Trimming took 0 bases from V and 3 from J, leaving 15 bases between them. This CDR3 is 15 amino acids long. The CDR3 is CAWSVPEGRIYEQYF. CDR3 sequence (DNA): TGTGCCTGGAGTGTACCTGAGGGGCGCATCTACGAGCAGTACTTC.

The chain recombines TRBV27 with TRBJ1-5; no reliable D call. Germline CDR1 reads MNHEY; CDR2 reads SMNVEV (reference sequence). The CDR3 totals 14 residues. With 2 bases removed from V and 4 bases from J, the gap between germline ends came to 9 bases. The CDR3 DNA follows: TGTGCCAGCAGTTTAGGCAGCAGTAATCAGCCCCAGCATTTT. Protein: CASSLGSSNQPQHF.

The chain links TRBV4-1 to TRBJ2-7; a possible D gene is TRBD2 (6 bases). The CDR3 has 16 residues. Per the germline V gene, CDR1 is MGHRA and CDR2 is YSYEKL. With 0 bases removed from V and 2 bases from J, the gap between germline ends came to 14 bases. CDR3 in DNA: TGCGCCAGCAGCCAAGAGACCGGGAGCCCGCCCTACGAGCAGTACTTC. Amino acid sequence: CASSQETGSPPYEQYF.

The V and J genes are TRBV27 and TRBJ1-3; no definite D call. The CDR3 is 13 residues long. Germline CDR1 MNHEY, CDR2 SMNVEV (reference sequence). With 5 bases removed from V and 8 bases from J, the gap between germline ends came to 13 bases. The DNA for the CDR3 is TGTGCCAGCAGTCCGGGGATCCGGGACACCATATATTTT. Its protein product is CASSPGIRDTIYF.

This clone was counted a few times. The rearrangement links TRBV6-1 to TRBJ2-1, with D tentatively TRBD1 (5 bases). This CDR3 has 14 residues. Trimming pared 1 base from V and 5 bases from J, leaving 9 bases between. Germline assignment: CDR1 MNHNS and CDR2 SASEGT. CDR3 DNA sequence: TGTGCCAGCAGTGAAGGGGGCATGAACAATGAGCAGTTCTTC. This codes for CASSEGGMNNEQFF.

The chain carries TRBV9 and TRBJ2-5, with 9 bases aligning to TRBD1. The CDR3 is 15 residues long. Germline values: CDR1 SGDLS, CDR2 YYNGEE. V lost 4 bases to trimming and J lost 4 bases; unmatched junction nucleotides: 8. The DNA of the CDR3 is TGTGCCAGCAGCCAGGGACAGGGACGTGTAGAGACCCAGTACTTC. Protein: CASSQGQGRVETQYF.

V is TRBV28 and J is TRBJ1-1; no definite D call. Germline assignment: CDR1 MDHEN and CDR2 SYDVKM. CDR3 length: 13 residues. V lost 2 bases and J 2 bases, leaving 6 bases between the germline ends. The CDR3 DNA reads as TGTGCCAGCAGTTTAGGCCTAAACACTGAAGCTTTCTTT. Protein sequence: CASSLGLNTEAFF. The full variable domain, rest sourced from reference TRBV28 and TRBJ1-1, is DVKVTQSSRYLVKRTGEKVFLECVQDMDHENMFWYRQDPGLGLRLIYFSYDVKMKEKGDIPEGYSVSREKKERFSLILESASTNQTSMYLCASSLGLNTEAFFGQGTRLTVV.